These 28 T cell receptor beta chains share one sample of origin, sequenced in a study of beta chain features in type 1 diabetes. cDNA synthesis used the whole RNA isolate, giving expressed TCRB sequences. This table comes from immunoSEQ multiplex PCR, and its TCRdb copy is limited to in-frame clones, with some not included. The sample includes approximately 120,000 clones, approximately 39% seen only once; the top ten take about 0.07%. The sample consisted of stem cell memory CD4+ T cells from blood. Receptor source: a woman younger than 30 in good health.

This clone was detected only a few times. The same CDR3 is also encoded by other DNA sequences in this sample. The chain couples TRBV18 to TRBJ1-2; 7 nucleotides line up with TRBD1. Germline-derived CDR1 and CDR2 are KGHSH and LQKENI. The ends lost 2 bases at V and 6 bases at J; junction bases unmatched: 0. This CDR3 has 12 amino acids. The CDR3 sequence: CASSPTGDGYTF. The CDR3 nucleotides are TGTGCCAGCTCACCAACAGGGGATGGCTACACCTTC.

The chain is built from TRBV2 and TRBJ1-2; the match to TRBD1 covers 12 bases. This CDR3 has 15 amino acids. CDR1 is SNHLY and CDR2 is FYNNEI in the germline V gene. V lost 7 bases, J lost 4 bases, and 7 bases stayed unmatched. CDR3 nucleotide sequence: TGTGCCAGCATCAAGGGACAGGGGGCTTTCTATGGCTACACCTTC. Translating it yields CASIKGQGAFYGYTF.

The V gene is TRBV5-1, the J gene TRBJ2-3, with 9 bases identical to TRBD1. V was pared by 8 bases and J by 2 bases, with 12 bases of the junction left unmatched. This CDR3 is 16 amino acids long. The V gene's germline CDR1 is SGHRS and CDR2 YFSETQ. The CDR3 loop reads CARRDREHYPTDTQYF. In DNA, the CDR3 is TGCGCCAGAAGGGACAGGGAACACTACCCCACAGATACGCAGTATTTT.

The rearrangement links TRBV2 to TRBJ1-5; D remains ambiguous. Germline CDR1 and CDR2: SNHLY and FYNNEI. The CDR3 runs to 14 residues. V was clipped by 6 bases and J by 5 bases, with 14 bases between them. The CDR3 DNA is TGTGCCAGCAGAGCAAGAGGTCCTTATCAGCCCCAGCATTTT. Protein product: CASRARGPYQPQHF.

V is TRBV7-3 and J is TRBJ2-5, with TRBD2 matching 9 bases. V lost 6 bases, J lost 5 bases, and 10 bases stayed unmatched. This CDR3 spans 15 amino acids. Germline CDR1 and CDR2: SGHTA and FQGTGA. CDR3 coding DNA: TGTGCCAGCAGGCGGACTAGCGATGGGCGGGAGACCCAGTACTTC. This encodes CASRRTSDGRETQYF.

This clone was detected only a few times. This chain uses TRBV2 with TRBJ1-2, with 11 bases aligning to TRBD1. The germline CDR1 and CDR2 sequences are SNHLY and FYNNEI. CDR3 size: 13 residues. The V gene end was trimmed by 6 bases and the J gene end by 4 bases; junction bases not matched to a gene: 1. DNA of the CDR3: TGTGCCAGCAGCGGGACAGGGGGCTATGGCTACACCTTC. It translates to CASSGTGGYGYTF.

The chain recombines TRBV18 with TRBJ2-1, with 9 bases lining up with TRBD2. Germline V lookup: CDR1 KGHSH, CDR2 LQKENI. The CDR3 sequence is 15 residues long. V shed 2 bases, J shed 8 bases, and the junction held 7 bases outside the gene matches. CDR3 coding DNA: TGTGCCAGCTCACCAAGGCTAGCGGGATCCGATGAGCAGTTCTTC. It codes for CASSPRLAGSDEQFF.

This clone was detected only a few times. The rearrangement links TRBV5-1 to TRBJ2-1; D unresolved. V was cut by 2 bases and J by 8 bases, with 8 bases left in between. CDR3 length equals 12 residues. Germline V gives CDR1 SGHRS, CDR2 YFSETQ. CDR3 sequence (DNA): TGCGCCAGCAGCTTAGAGCCCGATGAGCAGTTCTTC. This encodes CASSLEPDEQFF. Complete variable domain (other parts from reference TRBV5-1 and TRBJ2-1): KAGVTQTPRYLIKTRGQQVTLSCSPISGHRSVSWYQQTPGQGLQFLFEYFSETQRNKGNFPGRFSGRQFSNSRSEMNVSTLELGDSALYLCASSLEPDEQFFGPGTRLTVL.

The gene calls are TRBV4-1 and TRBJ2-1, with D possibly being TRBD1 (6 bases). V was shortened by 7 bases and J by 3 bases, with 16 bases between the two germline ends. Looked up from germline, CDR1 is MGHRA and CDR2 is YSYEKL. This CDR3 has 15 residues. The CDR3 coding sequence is TGCGCCAGCACGGAAACAGGGCGCGGCTACAATGAGCAGTTCTTC. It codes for CASTETGRGYNEQFF.

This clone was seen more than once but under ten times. The CDR3 sequence: CASSRQGSPYEQYF. The CDR3, as DNA: TGTGCCAGCTCACGTCAGGGATCCCCCTACGAGCAGTACTTC. The J gene is TRBJ2-7, the V gene TRBV18; tentative D call: TRBD1 (5 bases). The germline V and J ends were trimmed by 4 bases and 2 bases, with 12 bases remaining between them. CDR1 is KGHSH, CDR2 LQKENI, per germline. The length of the CDR3 is 14 residues.

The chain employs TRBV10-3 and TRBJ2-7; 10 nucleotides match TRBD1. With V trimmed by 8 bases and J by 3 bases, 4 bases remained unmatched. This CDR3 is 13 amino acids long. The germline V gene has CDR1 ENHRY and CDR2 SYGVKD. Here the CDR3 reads CAIGDRGDYEQYF. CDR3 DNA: TGTGCCATCGGGGACAGGGGAGACTACGAGCAGTACTTC.

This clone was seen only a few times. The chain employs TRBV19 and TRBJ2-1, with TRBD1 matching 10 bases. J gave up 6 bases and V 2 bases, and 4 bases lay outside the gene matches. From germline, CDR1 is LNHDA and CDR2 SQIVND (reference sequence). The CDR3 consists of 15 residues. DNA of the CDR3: TGTGCCAGTAGTATAAGGGACAGGGGAGGCAATGAGCAGTTCTTC. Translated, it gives CASSIRDRGGNEQFF.

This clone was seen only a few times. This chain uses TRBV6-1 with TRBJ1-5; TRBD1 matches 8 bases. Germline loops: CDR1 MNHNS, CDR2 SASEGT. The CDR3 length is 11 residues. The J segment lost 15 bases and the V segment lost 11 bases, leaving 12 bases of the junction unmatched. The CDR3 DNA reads TGTGCCGCGGCTCGGACAGGGAGAGGGCATTTT. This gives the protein CAAARTGRGHF.

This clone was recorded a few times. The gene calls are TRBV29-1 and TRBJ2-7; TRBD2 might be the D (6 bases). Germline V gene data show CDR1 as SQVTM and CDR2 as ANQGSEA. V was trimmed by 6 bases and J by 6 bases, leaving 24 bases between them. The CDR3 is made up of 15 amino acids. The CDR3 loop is CSVSLRLTEGGEQYF. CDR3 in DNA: TGCAGCGTCTCCCTACGCCTGACAGAGGGAGGCGAGCAGTACTTC.

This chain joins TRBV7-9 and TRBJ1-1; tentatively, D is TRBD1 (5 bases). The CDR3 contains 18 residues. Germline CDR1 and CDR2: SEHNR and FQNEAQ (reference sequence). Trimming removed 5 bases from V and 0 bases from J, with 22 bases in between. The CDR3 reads CASSLRGGGIGMNTEAFF. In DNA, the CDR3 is TGTGCCAGCAGCCTGAGAGGCGGGGGTATTGGTATGAACACTGAAGCTTTCTTT. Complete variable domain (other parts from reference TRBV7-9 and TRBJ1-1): DTGVSQNPRHKITKRGQNVTFRCDPISEHNRLYWYRQTLGQGPEFLTYFQNEAQLEKSRLLSDRFSAERPKGSFSTLEIQRTEQGDSAMYLCASSLRGGGIGMNTEAFFGQGTRLTVV.

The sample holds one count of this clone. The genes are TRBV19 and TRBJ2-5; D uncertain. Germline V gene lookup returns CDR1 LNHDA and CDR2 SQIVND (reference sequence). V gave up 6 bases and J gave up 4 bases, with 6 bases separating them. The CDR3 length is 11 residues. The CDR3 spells CASSSLETQYF. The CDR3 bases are TGTGCCAGTAGCTCCCTAGAGACCCAGTACTTC. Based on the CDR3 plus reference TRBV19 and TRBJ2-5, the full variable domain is DGGITQSPKYLFRKEGQNVTLSCEQNLNHDAMYWYRQDPGQGLRLIYYSQIVNDFQKGDIAEGYSVSREKKESFPLTVTSAQKNPTAFYLCASSSLETQYFGPGTRLLVL.

CDR3 loop: CSVGRAGEAFF. The DNA of the CDR3 is TGCAGCGTTGGGAGGGCAGGGGAAGCTTTCTTT. This chain joins TRBV29-1 and TRBJ1-1; the D gene is possibly TRBD1 (5 bases). CDR3 length: 11 amino acids. V was cut by 4 bases and J by 8 bases, with 11 bases left in between. The germline V gene encodes CDR1 SQVTM and CDR2 ANQGSEA. Full variable domain (remainder filled in from reference TRBV29-1 and TRBJ1-1): SAVISQKPSRDICQRGTSLTIQCQVDSQVTMMFWYRQQPGQSLTLIATANQGSEATYESGFVIDKFPISRPNLTFSTLTVSNMSPEDSSIYLCSVGRAGEAFFGQGTRLTVV.

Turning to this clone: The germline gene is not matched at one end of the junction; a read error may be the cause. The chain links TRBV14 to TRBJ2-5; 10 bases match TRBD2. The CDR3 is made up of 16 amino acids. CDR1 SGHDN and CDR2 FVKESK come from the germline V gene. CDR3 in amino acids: CSSSQDVRLAGVGQDF. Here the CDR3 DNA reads TGTTCCAGCAGCCAAGATGTGAGACTAGCGGGCGTTGGCCAGGACTTC.

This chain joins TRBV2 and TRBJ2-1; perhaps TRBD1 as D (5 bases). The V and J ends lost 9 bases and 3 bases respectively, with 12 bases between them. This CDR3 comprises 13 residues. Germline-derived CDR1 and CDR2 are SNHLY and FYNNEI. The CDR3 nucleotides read TGTGCCAGGCTAAAGACAGTCTACAATGAGCAGTTCTTC. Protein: CARLKTVYNEQFF.

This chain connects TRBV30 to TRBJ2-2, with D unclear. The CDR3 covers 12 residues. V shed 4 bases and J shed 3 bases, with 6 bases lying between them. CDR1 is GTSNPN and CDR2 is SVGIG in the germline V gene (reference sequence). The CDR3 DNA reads TGTGCCTGGATCCCGTACACCGGGGAGCTGTTTTTT. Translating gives CAWIPYTGELFF.

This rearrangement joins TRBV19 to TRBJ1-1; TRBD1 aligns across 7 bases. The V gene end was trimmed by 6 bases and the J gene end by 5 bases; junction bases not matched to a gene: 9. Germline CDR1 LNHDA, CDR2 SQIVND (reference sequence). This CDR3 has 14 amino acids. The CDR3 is CASRLQGVGTEAFF. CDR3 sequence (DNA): TGTGCCAGTAGACTGCAGGGGGTTGGGACTGAAGCTTTCTTT.

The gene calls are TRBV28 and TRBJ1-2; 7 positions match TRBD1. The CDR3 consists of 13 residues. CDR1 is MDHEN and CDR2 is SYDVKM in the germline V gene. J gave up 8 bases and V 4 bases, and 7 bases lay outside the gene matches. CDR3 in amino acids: CASSSDRERGYTF. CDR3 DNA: TGTGCCAGCAGTTCAGACAGGGAACGGGGCTACACCTTC.

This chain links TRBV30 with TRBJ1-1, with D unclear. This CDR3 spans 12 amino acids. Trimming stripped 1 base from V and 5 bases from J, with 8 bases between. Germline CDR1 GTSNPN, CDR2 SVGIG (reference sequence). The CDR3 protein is CAWSAGSTEAFF. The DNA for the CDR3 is TGTGCCTGGAGTGCGGGGTCGACTGAAGCTTTCTTT.

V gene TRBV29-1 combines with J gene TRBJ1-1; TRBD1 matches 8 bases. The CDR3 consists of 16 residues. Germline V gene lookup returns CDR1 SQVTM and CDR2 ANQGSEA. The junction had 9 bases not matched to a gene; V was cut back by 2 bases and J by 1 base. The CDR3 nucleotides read TGCAGCGTTGAACGACAGGGGTTAGGAGAGAACACTGAAGCTTTCTTT. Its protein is CSVERQGLGENTEAFF. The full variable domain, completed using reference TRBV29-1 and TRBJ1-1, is SAVISQKPSRDICQRGTSLTIQCQVDSQVTMMFWYRQQPGQSLTLIATANQGSEATYESGFVIDKFPISRPNLTFSTLTVSNMSPEDSSIYLCSVERQGLGENTEAFFGQGTRLTVV.

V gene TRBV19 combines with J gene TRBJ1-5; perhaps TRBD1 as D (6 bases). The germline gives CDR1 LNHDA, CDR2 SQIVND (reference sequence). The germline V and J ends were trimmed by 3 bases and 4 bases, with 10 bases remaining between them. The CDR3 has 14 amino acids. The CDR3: CASSIRTVNQPQHF. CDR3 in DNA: TGTGCCAGTAGTATCCGGACAGTTAATCAGCCCCAGCATTTT.

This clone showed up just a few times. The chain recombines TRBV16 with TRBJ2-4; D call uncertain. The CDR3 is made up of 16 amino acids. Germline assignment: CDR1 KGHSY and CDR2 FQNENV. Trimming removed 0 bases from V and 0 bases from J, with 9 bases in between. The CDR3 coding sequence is TGTGCCAGCAGCCAATCTACGGTTATAGCCAAAAACATTCAGTACTTC. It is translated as CASSQSTVIAKNIQYF.

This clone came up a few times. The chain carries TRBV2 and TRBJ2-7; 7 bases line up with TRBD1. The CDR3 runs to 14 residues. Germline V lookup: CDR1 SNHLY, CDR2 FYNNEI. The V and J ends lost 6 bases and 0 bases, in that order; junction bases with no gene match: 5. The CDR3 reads CASREQGNSYEQYF. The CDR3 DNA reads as TGTGCCAGCAGGGAACAGGGGAACTCCTACGAGCAGTACTTC.

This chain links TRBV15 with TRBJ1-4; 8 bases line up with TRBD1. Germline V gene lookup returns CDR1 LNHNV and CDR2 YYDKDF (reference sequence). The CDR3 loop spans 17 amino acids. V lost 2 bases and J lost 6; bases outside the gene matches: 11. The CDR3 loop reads CATSRIRYRGEDEKLFF. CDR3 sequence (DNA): TGTGCCACCAGCAGAATTCGGTACAGGGGGGAGGATGAAAAACTGTTTTTT.